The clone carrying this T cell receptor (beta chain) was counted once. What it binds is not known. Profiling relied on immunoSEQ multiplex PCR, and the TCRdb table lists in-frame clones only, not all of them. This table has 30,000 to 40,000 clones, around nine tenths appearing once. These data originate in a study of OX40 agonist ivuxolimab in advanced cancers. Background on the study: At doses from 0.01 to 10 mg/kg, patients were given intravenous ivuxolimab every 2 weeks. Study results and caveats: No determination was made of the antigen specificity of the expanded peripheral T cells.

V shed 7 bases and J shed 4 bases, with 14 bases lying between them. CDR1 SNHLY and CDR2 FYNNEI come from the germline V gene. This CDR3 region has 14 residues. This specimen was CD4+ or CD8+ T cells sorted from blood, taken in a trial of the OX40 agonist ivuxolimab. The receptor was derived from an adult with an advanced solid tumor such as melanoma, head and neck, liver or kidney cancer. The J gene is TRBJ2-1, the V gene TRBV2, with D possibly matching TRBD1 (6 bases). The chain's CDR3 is CASTKRTAYNEQFF. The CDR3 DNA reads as TGTGCCAGCACCAAAAGGACAGCATACAATGAGCAGTTCTTC.